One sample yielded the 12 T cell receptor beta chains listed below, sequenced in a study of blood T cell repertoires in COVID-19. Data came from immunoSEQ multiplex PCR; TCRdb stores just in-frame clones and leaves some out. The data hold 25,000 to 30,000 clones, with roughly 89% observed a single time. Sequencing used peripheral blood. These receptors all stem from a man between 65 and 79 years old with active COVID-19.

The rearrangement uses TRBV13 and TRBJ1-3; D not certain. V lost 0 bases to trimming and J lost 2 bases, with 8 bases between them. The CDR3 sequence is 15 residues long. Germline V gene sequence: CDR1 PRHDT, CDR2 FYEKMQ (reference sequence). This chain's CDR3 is CASSLGRRPGNTIYF. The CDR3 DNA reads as TGTGCCAGCAGCTTAGGGCGGCGACCTGGAAACACCATATATTTT.

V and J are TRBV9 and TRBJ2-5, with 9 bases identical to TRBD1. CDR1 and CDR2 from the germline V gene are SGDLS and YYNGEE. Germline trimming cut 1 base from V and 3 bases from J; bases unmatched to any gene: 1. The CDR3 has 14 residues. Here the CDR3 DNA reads TGTGCCAGCAGCGTATGGACAGGGGAAGAGACCCAGTACTTC. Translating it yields CASSVWTGEETQYF.

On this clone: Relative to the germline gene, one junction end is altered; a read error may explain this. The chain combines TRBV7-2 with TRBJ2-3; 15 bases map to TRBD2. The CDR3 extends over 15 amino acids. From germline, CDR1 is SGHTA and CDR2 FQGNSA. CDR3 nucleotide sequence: TGTGCCAGCAGCTTAGCCGGGACTAGCGGGGGGCCCTCTCACTTT. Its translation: CASSLAGTSGGPSHF.

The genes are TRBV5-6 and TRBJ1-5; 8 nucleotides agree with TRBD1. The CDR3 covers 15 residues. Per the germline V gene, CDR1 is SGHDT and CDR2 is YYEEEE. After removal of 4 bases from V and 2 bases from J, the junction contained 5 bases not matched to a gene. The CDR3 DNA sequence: TGTGCCAGCAGCATTCTGGACAGGGGCAATCAGCCCCAGCATTTT. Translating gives CASSILDRGNQPQHF.

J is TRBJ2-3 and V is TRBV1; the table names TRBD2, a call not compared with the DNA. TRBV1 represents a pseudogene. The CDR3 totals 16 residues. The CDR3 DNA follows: TGCACCAGCACTACCCCCCAGCGGGGGGAGGGTTGGTCGTGGTATTTT. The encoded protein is CTSTTPQRGEGWSWYF.

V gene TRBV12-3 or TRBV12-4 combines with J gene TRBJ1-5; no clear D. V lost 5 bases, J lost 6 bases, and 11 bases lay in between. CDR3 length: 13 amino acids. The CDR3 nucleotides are TGTGCCAGCAGTGTGGAGCGTTTTCAGCCCCAGCATTTT. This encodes CASSVERFQPQHF.

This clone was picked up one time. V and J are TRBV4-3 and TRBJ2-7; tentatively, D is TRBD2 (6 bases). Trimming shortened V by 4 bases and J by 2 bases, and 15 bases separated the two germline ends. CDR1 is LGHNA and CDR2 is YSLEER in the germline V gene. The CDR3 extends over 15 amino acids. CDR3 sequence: CASSPRLGGAYEQYF. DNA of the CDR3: TGCGCCAGCAGCCCACGCCTCGGGGGTGCCTACGAGCAGTACTTC.

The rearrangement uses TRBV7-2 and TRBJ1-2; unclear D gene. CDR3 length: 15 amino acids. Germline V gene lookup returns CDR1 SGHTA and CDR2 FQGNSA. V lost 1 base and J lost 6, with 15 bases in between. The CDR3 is CASSLGSRQQNGYTF. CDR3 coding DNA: TGTGCCAGCAGCTTAGGATCGCGGCAGCAGAATGGCTACACCTTC. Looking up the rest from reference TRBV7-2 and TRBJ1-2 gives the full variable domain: GAGVSQSPSNKVTEKGKDVELRCDPISGHTALYWYRQSLGQGLEFLIYFQGNSAPDKSGLPSDRFSAERTGGSVSTLTIQRTQQEDSAVYLCASSLGSRQQNGYTFGSGTRLTVV.

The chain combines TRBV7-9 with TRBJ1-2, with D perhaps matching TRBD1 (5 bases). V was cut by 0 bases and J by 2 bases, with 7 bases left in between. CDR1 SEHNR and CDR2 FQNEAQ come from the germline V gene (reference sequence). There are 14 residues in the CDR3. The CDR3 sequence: CASSLADTNYGYTF. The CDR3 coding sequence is TGTGCCAGCAGCTTAGCGGACACAAACTATGGCTACACCTTC.

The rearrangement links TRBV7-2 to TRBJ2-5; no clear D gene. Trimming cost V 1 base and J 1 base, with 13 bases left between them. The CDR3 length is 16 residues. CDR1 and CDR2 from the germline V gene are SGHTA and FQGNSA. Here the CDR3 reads CASSLGVVAPQETQYF. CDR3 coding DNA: TGTGCCAGCAGCTTAGGAGTCGTCGCCCCCCAAGAGACCCAGTACTTC.

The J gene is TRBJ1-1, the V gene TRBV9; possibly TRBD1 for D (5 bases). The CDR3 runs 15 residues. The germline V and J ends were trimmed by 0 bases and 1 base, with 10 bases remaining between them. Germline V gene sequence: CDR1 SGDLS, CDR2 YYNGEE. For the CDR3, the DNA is TGTGCCAGCAGCGTAGTCCCCGGGGGGAACACTGAAGCTTTCTTT. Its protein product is CASSVVPGGNTEAFF.

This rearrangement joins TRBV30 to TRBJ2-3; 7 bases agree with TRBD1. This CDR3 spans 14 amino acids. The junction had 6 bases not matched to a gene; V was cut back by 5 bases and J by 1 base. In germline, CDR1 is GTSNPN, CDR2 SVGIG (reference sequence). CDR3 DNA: TGTGCCTGGCAACAGGGGCAAGGCACAGATACGCAGTATTTT. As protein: CAWQQGQGTDTQYF. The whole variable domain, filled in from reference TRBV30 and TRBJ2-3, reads SQTIHQWPATLVQPVGSPLSLECTVEGTSNPNLYWYRQAAGRGLQLLFYSVGIGQISSEVPQNLSASRPQDRQFILSSKKLLLSDSGFYLCAWQQGQGTDTQYFGPGTRLTVL.